What follows are 15 T cell receptor beta chains derived from one specimen sequenced in a study of cytomegalovirus exposure and HLA in healthy donors. PCR primers comprised 60 Vbeta and 13 Jbeta primers. Generated by immunoSEQ multiplex PCR, the TCRdb table keeps only in-frame clones and is missing some. The table lists 180,000 or so clones, about 10% of them singletons. The sample was PBMCs. The receptors come from a woman aged 25 to 45 in good health and CMV-seropositive.

This chain joins TRBV18 and TRBJ2-5; TRBD2 might be the D (6 bases). V shed 4 bases and J shed 4 bases, with 13 bases lying between them. This CDR3 region has 14 residues. Germline values: CDR1 KGHSH, CDR2 LQKENI. The CDR3 here is CASSLQSRGETQYF. In DNA form, the CDR3 reads TGTGCCAGCTCACTACAGTCGCGGGGAGAGACCCAGTACTTC.

This chain uses TRBV2 with TRBJ2-7; possibly TRBD1 for D (6 bases). This CDR3 has 13 amino acids. In germline, CDR1 is SNHLY, CDR2 FYNNEI. Trimming took off 6 bases at V and 3 bases at J, with 12 bases between the two ends. CDR3 bases: TGTGCCAGCAGAGCAACACAGGGCTACGAGCAGTACTTC. This translates into CASRATQGYEQYF.

This clone came up a few times. This chain links TRBV27 with TRBJ1-2; the D gene is possibly TRBD1 (6 bases). CDR3 length: 16 amino acids. Per germline, CDR1 MNHEY and CDR2 SMNVEV (reference sequence). V lost 5 bases to trimming and J lost 5 bases, with 21 bases between them. In DNA form, the CDR3 reads TGTGCCAGCAGTCCCCGATTGGGGGGGCGCGGGTATGGCTACACCTTC. It encodes CASSPRLGGRGYGYTF.

This chain links TRBV5-1 with TRBJ1-1; D is possibly TRBD1 (5 bases). Trimming stripped 0 bases from V and 2 bases from J, with 11 bases between. This CDR3 is 15 amino acids long. CDR1 and CDR2 from the germline V gene are SGHRS and YFSETQ. This chain's CDR3 is CASSLGPTGNTEAFF. Here the CDR3 DNA reads TGCGCCAGCAGCTTGGGGCCTACAGGTAACACTGAAGCTTTCTTT.

This clone was seen more than once but under ten times. The chain combines TRBV7-6 with TRBJ1-2; D is perhaps TRBD1 (6 bases). The germline V gene encodes CDR1 SGHVS and CDR2 FNYEAQ. Deletions cut 1 base from V and 8 bases from J, with 8 bases between. This CDR3 region has 12 residues. DNA of the CDR3: TGTGCCAGCAGCTTAGGTGGGGGCGGCTACACCTTC. Its protein product is CASSLGGGGYTF. Variable domain in full (rest from reference TRBV7-6 and TRBJ1-2): GAGVSQSPRYKVTKRGQDVALRCDPISGHVSLYWYRQALGQGPEFLTYFNYEAQQDKSGLPNDRFSAERPEGSISTLTIQRTEQRDSAMYRCASSLGGGGYTFGSGTRLTVV.

This clone was seen more than once but under ten times. V and J are TRBV9 and TRBJ2-7; weak D call: TRBD1 (5 bases). The CDR3 is 15 amino acids. Germline CDR1 SGDLS, CDR2 YYNGEE. V was cut by 0 bases and J by 4 bases, with 14 bases left in between. The CDR3 DNA follows: TGTGCCAGCAGCGTAGGACAGAGCTCTTGGTACGAGCAGTACTTC. Translation: CASSVGQSSWYEQYF.

This clone was picked up a small number of times. The V and J genes are TRBV20-1 and TRBJ2-7, with 7 bases lining up with TRBD2. The V gene end was trimmed by 6 bases and the J gene end by 4 bases; junction bases not matched to a gene: 3. Germline V lookup: CDR1 DFQATT, CDR2 SNEGSKA (reference sequence). The CDR3 loop spans 11 amino acids. CDR3 region: CSARGDYEQYF. The CDR3 DNA sequence: TGCAGTGCCCGGGGGGATTACGAGCAGTACTTC.

This clone was found a few times. The chain combines TRBV6-1 with TRBJ2-7; 13 bases line up with TRBD2. Looked up from germline, CDR1 is MNHNS and CDR2 is SASEGT. Trimming took 4 bases from V and 5 from J; bases not matched to a gene: 11. This CDR3 is built from 17 residues. CDR3 sequence: CASSAPGLAGSGNEQYF. The CDR3, as DNA: TGTGCCAGCAGTGCTCCGGGACTAGCGGGGAGTGGGAACGAGCAGTACTTC.

In this sample, this clone turned up a few times. The chain joins TRBV7-8 to TRBJ2-7, with no clear D. This CDR3 has 12 amino acids. V gave up 5 bases and J gave up 7 bases, with 12 bases separating them. In germline, CDR1 is SGHVS, CDR2 FQNEAQ. The CDR3 here is CASSPRLGEQYF. The CDR3 DNA sequence: TGTGCCAGCAGCCCACGACTGGGTGAGCAGTACTTC.

The chain uses TRBV7-3 and TRBJ1-1; tentatively, D is TRBD1 (6 bases). Germline V gene lookup returns CDR1 SGHTA and CDR2 FQGTGA. Trimming pared 1 base from V and 1 base from J, leaving 16 bases between. This CDR3 contains 17 residues. DNA of the CDR3: TGTGCCAGCAGCTTAAGGGGGGGGGCCATTAGGAACACTGAAGCTTTCTTT. This translates into CASSLRGGAIRNTEAFF. Complete variable domain (other parts from reference TRBV7-3 and TRBJ1-1): GAGVSQTPSNKVTEKGKYVELRCDPISGHTALYWYRQSLGQGPEFLIYFQGTGAADDSGLPNDRFFAVRPEGSVSTLKIQRTERGDSAVYLCASSLRGGAIRNTEAFFGQGTRLTVV.

This clone was seen a handful of times. The chain combines TRBV4-1 with TRBJ1-2; D remains ambiguous. The V end was cut by 0 bases, the J end by 4 bases, with 12 bases between. This CDR3 has 15 residues. Germline CDR1 MGHRA, CDR2 YSYEKL. CDR3 in amino acids: CASSQDHMAGYGYTF. The CDR3 bases are TGCGCCAGCAGCCAAGATCACATGGCTGGCTATGGCTACACCTTC.

This clone was seen a few times. V gene TRBV2 combines with J gene TRBJ1-2, with D tentatively TRBD1 (6 bases). Trimming cost V 6 bases and J 0 bases, with 14 bases left between them. The CDR3 sequence is 15 residues long. From germline, CDR1 is SNHLY and CDR2 FYNNEI. The CDR3 DNA reads as TGTGCCAGCAGCCCACAGGGATGGTCTAACTATGGCTACACCTTC. This translates into CASSPQGWSNYGYTF.

This clone was found a few times. The chain employs TRBV2 and TRBJ1-1; tentatively, D is TRBD1 (6 bases). The length of the CDR3 is 16 residues. Trimming removed 3 bases at V and 4 bases at J, with 18 bases between. The V gene's germline CDR1 is SNHLY and CDR2 FYNNEI. The CDR3 is CASSEMTGGRSTEAFF. The CDR3, as DNA: TGTGCCAGCAGTGAGATGACAGGCGGGCGGAGCACTGAAGCTTTCTTT.

This clone came up a few times. V is TRBV7-7 and J is TRBJ2-1, with D possibly TRBD1 on 6 matching bases. Germline V CDR1 and CDR2: SSHAT, FNYEAQ (reference sequence). The CDR3 is 13 residues long. The ends were cut back, 5 bases at V and 5 bases at J, with 10 bases in the middle. The CDR3 is CASSPNRDNEQFF. The CDR3, as DNA: TGTGCCAGCAGCCCAAACAGGGACAATGAGCAGTTCTTC. Filled out from reference TRBV7-7 and TRBJ2-1, the complete variable domain reads GAGVSQSPRYKVTKRGQDVTLRCDPISSHATLYWYQQALGQGPEFLTYFNYEAQPDKSGLPSDRFSAERPEGSISTLTIQRTEQRDSAMYRCASSPNRDNEQFFGPGTRLTVL.

This chain uses TRBV9 with TRBJ1-2, with 11 bases aligning to TRBD1. The V gene end was trimmed by 2 bases and the J gene end by 4 bases; junction bases not matched to a gene: 1. Per germline, CDR1 SGDLS and CDR2 YYNGEE. The CDR3 is 14 residues long. The CDR3 bases are TGTGCCAGCAGCGTGGGACAGGGGGGCTATGGCTACACCTTC. Translated, it gives CASSVGQGGYGYTF. The complete variable domain, with remaining parts taken from reference TRBV9 and TRBJ1-2, reads DSGVTQTPKHLITATGQRVTLRCSPRSGDLSVYWYQQSLDQGLQFLIQYYNGEERAKGNILERFSAQQFPDLHSELNLSSLELGDSALYFCASSVGQGGYGYTFGSGTRLTVV.